Sequencing of this TCR beta chain was carried out in a study of OX40 agonist ivuxolimab in advanced cancers. Sequencing used immunoSEQ multiplex PCR; TCRdb keeps in-frame clones, though not all of them. The sample lists more than 80,000 clones; more than 80% were seen once. This clone was seen once. V was pared by 5 bases and J by 1 base, with 13 bases between. Germline loops: CDR1 LNHDA, CDR2 SQIVND (reference sequence). The CDR3 consists of 15 residues. The sequenced sample was CD4+ or CD8+ T cells sorted from blood, obtained in a trial of the OX40 agonist ivuxolimab. The chain recombines TRBV19 with TRBJ2-3; D gene uncertain. This clonotype was sampled from an adult with an advanced solid tumor such as melanoma, head and neck, liver or kidney cancer. The CDR3 nucleotides are TGTGCCAGTAGTGCAAGGACGGCCGGCACAGATACGCAGTATTTT. This gives the protein CASSARTAGTDTQYF.